Listed here are 4 T cell receptor beta chains from one sample, sequenced in a study of cytomegalovirus exposure and HLA in healthy donors. Researchers ran the PCR with 60 Vbeta and 13 Jbeta primers. The data were produced by immunoSEQ multiplex PCR, yet TCRdb's version contains in-frame clones alone and is incomplete. The table shows around 150,000 clones, with 78% occurring only once. Input material: PBMCs. The receptor source for this set is a male donor in good health and CMV-seronegative.

The CDR3, as DNA: TGCGCCAGCAGCTTTGCCGGGGGCACAGATACGCAGTATTTT. Amino acid sequence: CASSFAGGTDTQYF. The V and J genes are TRBV5-1 and TRBJ2-3; possibly TRBD2 for D (5 bases). The CDR3 totals 14 residues. Germline CDR1 and CDR2: SGHRS and YFSETQ. Between the trimmed V and J ends, which lost 2 bases and 1 base, there was a span of 8 bases.

The chain is built from TRBV6-5 and TRBJ2-1; 12 bases map to TRBD2. V trimming: 6 bases; J trimming: 8 bases; junction bases outside the gene matches: 8. There are 15 residues in the CDR3. Per germline, CDR1 MNHEY and CDR2 SVGAGI. CDR3 protein: CASRLAGGPSDEQFF. The CDR3 DNA reads TGTGCCAGCAGACTAGCGGGGGGCCCCTCGGATGAGCAGTTCTTC.

This chain uses TRBV15 with TRBJ2-7, with 8 bases aligning to TRBD2. CDR1 and CDR2 (germline): LNHNV, YYDKDF (reference sequence). The trim removed 1 base at V and 3 bases at J, leaving 8 bases unmatched. There are 16 residues in the CDR3. The CDR3 loop is CATSRVQSGSVYEQYF. The CDR3 bases are TGTGCCACCAGCAGAGTGCAAAGCGGGAGCGTCTACGAGCAGTACTTC.

V usage is TRBV19 and J usage is TRBJ1-2; D gene unclear. Trimming left V 6 bases short and J 4 bases short, with 15 bases between. The CDR3 contains 14 residues. The germline gives CDR1 LNHDA, CDR2 SQIVND (reference sequence). Here the CDR3 reads CASRPAVWGYGYTF. DNA for the CDR3: TGTGCCAGTAGACCAGCGGTGTGGGGCTATGGCTACACCTTC.